Presented here are 4 T cell receptor beta chains from one specimen sequenced in a study of blood T cells in healthy people across ages. Alongside a J-beta primer mix, a sample-barcoded 5' primer served in a second PCR lasting about 7 to 11 cycles. MiXCR, run by TCRdb on the 5' RACE reads, gives a single entry per CDR3 protein. Of about 1,800,000 distinct CDR3 sequences listed, under 30% are singletons. Sequenced input: blood. Receptor source: a woman under 40 in good health.

A few counts support this clonotype. The V and J genes are TRBV28 and TRBJ2-5; tentatively, D is TRBD1 or TRBD2 (6 bases each). Per the germline V gene, CDR1 is MDHEN and CDR2 is SYDVKM. Deletions cut 2 bases from V and 6 bases from J, with 19 bases between. The CDR3 length is 16 residues. CDR3 protein: CASSLRLGGGEKTQYF. CDR3 DNA: TGTGCCAGCAGTTTACGCCTGGGGGGCGGAGAGAAGACCCAGTACTTC.

This clonotype was seen only once. V is TRBV6-5 and J is TRBJ1-4; D remains ambiguous. The ends were cut back, 1 base at V and 7 bases at J, with 7 bases in the middle. The CDR3 totals 13 residues. Germline lookup yields CDR1 MNHEY and CDR2 SVGAGI. The CDR3: CASSYWQCEKLFF. The CDR3 region has the DNA TGTGCCAGCAGTTACTGGCAATGTGAAAAACTGTTTTTT.

This clonotype was observed a handful of times. The genes are TRBV2 and TRBJ2-5; D is possibly TRBD2 (5 bases). This CDR3 region has 11 residues. Deletions cut 2 bases from V and 8 bases from J, with 6 bases between. Germline V CDR1 and CDR2: SNHLY, FYNNEI. CDR3 DNA: TGTGCCAGCAGTGAAACTAGAACCCAGTACTTC. Protein: CASSETRTQYF.

This clonotype was found many times. This chain uses TRBV10-3 with TRBJ2-7, with 8 nucleotides matching TRBD2. Germline V CDR1 and CDR2: ENHRY, SYGVKD. V lost 10 bases to trimming and J lost 1 base; unmatched junction nucleotides: 6. CDR3 length: 13 residues. This CDR3 reads CATAGGQSYEQYF. CDR3 DNA sequence: TGTGCCACGGCGGGGGGCCAGTCCTACGAGCAGTACTTC.